The present entry profiles one TCR beta chain with its context. Its antigen is undetermined. Germline V lookup: CDR1 MGHRA, CDR2 YSYEKL. The CDR3 sequence is 16 residues long. The junction had 6 bases not matched to a gene; V was cut back by 1 base and J by 8 bases. Sorted-subset replicate PCRs used around 200 ng of genomic DNA. This amount corresponded to about 30,000 T cell genomes. Produced via immunoSEQ multiplex PCR; TCRdb's table is partial and in-frame only. The data contain about 600,000 clones, over 95% of them seen just once; the ten biggest clones take up 0.09% to 0.13%. These data come from a study of shared clonotypes between healthy human individuals. Study as a whole: Three CD4 naive, three CD4 memory, two CD8 naive and one CD8 memory plate were used per donor. Study outcomes and limitations: Naive subsets generally had larger estimated richness than memory subsets.

The naive CD8 fraction comprised CD45RO-negative cells positively selected for CCR7 and excluded terminally differentiated effector memory CD45RA+ cells. The V and J genes are TRBV4-1 and TRBJ2-1; 12 nucleotides match TRBD2. Material: naive CD8+ T cells sorted from blood. This receptor was identified in a woman aged 30 to 39 in good health. The CDR3 region is CASSQGTSGIRYEQFF. The CDR3 DNA follows: TGCGCCAGCAGCCAAGGGACTAGCGGGATTCGGTATGAGCAGTTCTTC.